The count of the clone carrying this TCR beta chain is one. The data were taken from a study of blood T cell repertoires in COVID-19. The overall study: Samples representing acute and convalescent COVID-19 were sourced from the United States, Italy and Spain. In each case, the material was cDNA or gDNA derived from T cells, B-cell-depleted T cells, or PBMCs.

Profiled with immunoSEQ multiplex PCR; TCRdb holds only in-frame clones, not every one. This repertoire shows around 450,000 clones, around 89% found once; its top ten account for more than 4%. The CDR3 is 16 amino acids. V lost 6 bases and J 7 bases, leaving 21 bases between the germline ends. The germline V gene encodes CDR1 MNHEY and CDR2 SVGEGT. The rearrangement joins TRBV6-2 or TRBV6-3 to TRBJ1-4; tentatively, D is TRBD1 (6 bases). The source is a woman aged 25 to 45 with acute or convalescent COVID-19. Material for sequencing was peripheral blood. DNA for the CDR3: TGTGCCAGCAGCCCTATCCTTGGGGAACAGGGTGAAAAACTGTTTTTT. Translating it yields CASSPILGEQGEKLFF.